Following are 15 T cell receptor beta chains from one sample sequenced in a study of blood T cell repertoires in COVID-19. This table comes from immunoSEQ multiplex PCR, and its TCRdb copy is limited to in-frame clones, with some not included. Of over 120,000 clones listed, about nine tenths are singletons. The sample comprised peripheral blood. The receptors were gathered from a woman aged 45-65 years with acute or convalescent COVID-19.

V usage is TRBV6-5 and J usage is TRBJ1-1; D unresolved. Trimming cost V 6 bases and J 4 bases, with 9 bases left between them. The CDR3 has 12 residues. CDR1 and CDR2 (germline): MNHEY, SVGAGI. CDR3: CASRMAVTEAFF. The DNA for the CDR3 is TGTGCCAGCAGAATGGCCGTCACTGAAGCTTTCTTT.

The rearrangement links TRBV11-2 to TRBJ1-1; D ambiguous. The CDR3 is 14 amino acids. CDR1 is SGHAT, CDR2 FQNNGV, per germline. Deletions cut 1 base from V and 4 bases from J, with 10 bases between. The CDR3 DNA reads TGTGCCAGCAGCTTAGGTTTCGCCGGCACTGAAGCTTTCTTT. Translating it yields CASSLGFAGTEAFF.

The chain employs TRBV9 and TRBJ2-1; 9 nucleotides align to TRBD2. V shed 3 bases, J shed 4 bases, and the junction held 5 bases outside the gene matches. Germline V gene lookup returns CDR1 SGDLS and CDR2 YYNGEE. The CDR3 totals 15 residues. The CDR3 nucleotides read TGTGCCAGCAGCGAGACTAGCGGTGTTTACAATGAGCAGTTCTTC. Translation gives CASSETSGVYNEQFF.

The chain employs TRBV10-1 and TRBJ2-1; TRBD2 matches at 8 bases. CDR3 length: 14 amino acids. J gave up 9 bases and V 0 bases, and 4 bases lay outside the gene matches. From germline, CDR1 is WNHNN and CDR2 SYGVQD (reference sequence). The CDR3 protein is CASSESEREFEQFF. In DNA, the CDR3 is TGCGCCAGCAGTGAGTCCGAGCGGGAGTTTGAGCAGTTCTTC.

V usage is TRBV6-5 and J usage is TRBJ2-7, with 9 positions matching TRBD1. Germline V gene data show CDR1 as MNHEY and CDR2 as SVGAGI. The CDR3 length is 14 residues. The V segment lost 4 bases and the J segment 5 bases; nucleotides outside the gene matches: 6. CDR3 bases: TGTGCCAGCAGTTCCGGGACAGGGACCAACGAGCAGTACTTC. It encodes CASSSGTGTNEQYF.

The genes are TRBV5-1 and TRBJ2-3; D unresolved. Trimming left V 0 bases short and J 0 bases short, with 8 bases between. This CDR3 comprises 15 residues. CDR1 SGHRS and CDR2 YFSETQ come from the germline V gene. The CDR3 nucleotides read TGCGCCAGCAGCTTGGCCGAGACTAGCACAGATACGCAGTATTTT. Translation: CASSLAETSTDTQYF.

The chain uses TRBV24-1 and TRBJ2-1; 8 bases match TRBD1. This CDR3 is 16 amino acids long. Germline CDR1 is KGHDR and CDR2 is SFDVKD. The V and J ends lost 3 bases and 5 bases, in that order; junction bases with no gene match: 8. The CDR3 protein is CATSDAWTGKNNEQFF. Written as DNA, the CDR3 is TGTGCCACCAGTGATGCGTGGACAGGGAAAAACAATGAGCAGTTCTTC.

The chain combines TRBV9 with TRBJ2-7, with D unclear. The length of the CDR3 is 13 residues. V was clipped by 0 bases and J by 2 bases, with 6 bases between them. Per germline, CDR1 SGDLS and CDR2 YYNGEE. As DNA, the CDR3 is TGTGCCAGCAGCGTAGCCCTCGCCTACGAGCAGTACTTC. Translated: CASSVALAYEQYF.

The J gene is TRBJ2-3, the V gene TRBV6-5, with a weak D call TRBD1 (5 bases). CDR1 is MNHEY, CDR2 SVGAGI, per germline. The CDR3 contains 15 residues. Trimming took 6 bases from V and 0 from J, leaving 13 bases between them. The CDR3 is CASSPNRKSTDTQYF. The CDR3 region has the DNA TGTGCCAGCAGCCCCAACAGGAAAAGCACAGATACGCAGTATTTT.

As DNA, the CDR3 is TGTGCCTCCCTAAGCCTGGGGCCCCTCGTCGGAGCTTTCTTT. Translated, it gives CASLSLGPLVGAFF. The chain uses TRBV27 and TRBJ1-1; TRBD1 is a possible D gene (5 bases). CDR3 length: 14 residues. Germline CDR1 and CDR2: MNHEY and SMNVEV (reference sequence). The V end lost 11 bases, the J end lost 10 bases, and 26 bases lay between the germline ends.

The chain employs TRBV30 and TRBJ1-2, with D possibly TRBD1 on 6 matching bases. This CDR3 is built from 13 residues. The V gene's germline CDR1 is GTSNPN and CDR2 SVGIG (reference sequence). Trimming removed 2 bases at V and 6 bases at J, with 13 bases between. The CDR3 DNA reads TGTGCCTGGAGTTCAGGGGAGAGCCATGGCTACACCTTC. Protein: CAWSSGESHGYTF.

The chain carries TRBV24-1 and TRBJ2-6; weak D call: TRBD1 (5 bases). V was trimmed by 1 base and J by 4 bases, leaving 10 bases between them. The germline V gene encodes CDR1 KGHDR and CDR2 SFDVKD. The length of the CDR3 is 16 residues. CDR3 amino acids: CATSDFGHGGANVLTF. The CDR3 coding sequence is TGTGCCACCAGTGATTTCGGACACGGAGGGGCCAACGTCCTGACTTTC.

The DNA for the CDR3 is TGTGCCAGCAGACCTGGACAGGGTGGCTATGGCTACACCTTC. Protein sequence: CASRPGQGGYGYTF. The chain carries TRBV27 and TRBJ1-2; 8 bases line up with TRBD1. With 6 bases clipped from V and 4 bases from J, the junction kept 7 bases outside the gene matches. CDR3 length: 14 amino acids. Germline V CDR1 and CDR2: MNHEY, SMNVEV (reference sequence).

The V and J genes are TRBV5-8 and TRBJ1-2, with D unclear. The germline CDR1 and CDR2 sequences are SGHTS and YDEGEE. Trimming pared 4 bases from V and 3 bases from J, leaving 7 bases between. CDR3 size: 12 residues. The CDR3 region is CASSPGDYGYTF. CDR3 coding DNA: TGTGCCAGCAGCCCCGGAGACTATGGCTACACCTTC.

In this sample, this clone turned up a few times. The CDR3 DNA sequence: TGTGCCAGCAGACAGGGGGCAATGAACACTGAAGCTTTCTTT. This codes for CASRQGAMNTEAFF. This chain joins TRBV6-6 and TRBJ1-1, with 9 bases identical to TRBD1. This CDR3 is 14 amino acids long. Per germline, CDR1 MNHNY and CDR2 SVGAGI (reference sequence). The junction had 2 bases not matched to a gene; V was cut back by 6 bases and J by 0 bases.